The 12 T cell receptor beta chains below come from one sample, sequenced in a study of T cells in localized non-small cell lung cancer. Produced via immunoSEQ multiplex PCR; TCRdb's table is partial and in-frame only. The table lists about 33,000 clones, roughly 92% of them singletons. Sequenced here: peripheral blood, sampled before any cancer treatment. These TCRs come from a female donor older than 55 with stage I lung adenocarcinoma.

This sequence joins TRBV19 and TRBJ2-7; perhaps TRBD1 as D (6 bases). Looked up from germline, CDR1 is LNHDA and CDR2 is SQIVND (reference sequence). This CDR3 has 15 residues. V dropped 3 bases and J dropped 2 bases, with 14 bases sitting between them. Written as DNA, the CDR3 is TGTGCCAGTAGTATGGGACATTCCCATGCCTACGAGCAGTACGTC. This encodes CASSMGHSHAYEQYV.

This CDR3 is CASSLGGTTGGPRSEAFF. The CDR3 region has the DNA TGTGCCAGCAGCTTAGGAGGTACCACAGGGGGGCCGAGGTCTGAAGCTTTCTTT. The V call is TRBV11-2, the J call TRBJ1-1; TRBD1 aligns across 8 bases. J gave up 6 bases and V 1 base, and 16 bases lay outside the gene matches. The CDR3 sequence is 18 residues long. Germline V CDR1 and CDR2: SGHAT, FQNNGV. Complete variable domain (other parts from reference TRBV11-2 and TRBJ1-1): EAGVAQSPRYKIIEKRQSVAFWCNPISGHATLYWYQQILGQGPKLLIQFQNNGVVDDSQLPKDRFSAERLKGVDSTLKIQPAKLEDSAVYLCASSLGGTTGGPRSEAFFGQGTRLTVV.

This chain uses TRBV2 with TRBJ1-6, with D perhaps matching TRBD1 (6 bases). The length of the CDR3 is 16 residues. V lost 4 bases to trimming and J lost 6 bases, with 16 bases between them. Germline CDR1 and CDR2: SNHLY and FYNNEI. The CDR3 is CASSARTANSNSPLHF. The CDR3 bases are TGTGCCAGCAGTGCGAGGACAGCGAATAGTAATTCACCCCTCCACTTT.

Written as DNA, the CDR3 is TGTGCCAGCAGCCCCGGGACTAGAGAGGGGGAGACCCAGTACTTC. Translated: CASSPGTREGETQYF. The chain is built from TRBV7-7 and TRBJ2-5; the match to TRBD2 covers 8 bases. This CDR3 comprises 15 residues. Germline CDR1 and CDR2: SSHAT and FNYEAQ (reference sequence). V shed 5 bases, J shed 5 bases, and the junction held 10 bases outside the gene matches.

The CDR3 coding sequence is TGTGCCAGCAGCGCCCGACTAGTACAAGAGACCCAGTACTTC. Amino acid sequence: CASSARLVQETQYF. This sequence joins TRBV2 and TRBJ2-5, with D possibly TRBD2 on 6 matching bases. This CDR3 has 14 residues. V was clipped by 6 bases and J by 2 bases, with 13 bases between them. Per the germline V gene, CDR1 is SNHLY and CDR2 is FYNNEI.

The genes are TRBV2 and TRBJ1-6, with a possible D match to TRBD1 (5 bases). The length of the CDR3 is 16 residues. Germline V CDR1 and CDR2: SNHLY, FYNNEI. Trimming took off 2 bases at V and 2 bases at J, with 10 bases between the two ends. The CDR3 sequence: CASSEWGNTYNSPLHF. In nucleotides, the CDR3 is TGTGCCAGCAGTGAATGGGGGAACACCTATAATTCACCCCTCCACTTT.

CDR3 sequence: CASSSGRTGSNQPQHF. CDR3 DNA sequence: TGTGCCAGCAGCAGTGGGCGAACTGGTAGCAATCAGCCCCAGCATTTT. This chain connects TRBV7-9 to TRBJ1-5; D gene unclear. Per the germline V gene, CDR1 is SEHNR and CDR2 is FQNEAQ (reference sequence). CDR3 length: 16 amino acids. Trimming left V 5 bases short and J 0 bases short, with 14 bases between.

The chain employs TRBV11-2 and TRBJ2-7, with TRBD2 matching over 7 bases. This CDR3 contains 16 residues. With 3 bases clipped from V and 0 bases from J, the junction kept 8 bases outside the gene matches. Germline V lookup: CDR1 SGHAT, CDR2 FQNNGV. The chain's CDR3 is CASSFWLAVSSYEQYV. The CDR3 DNA is TGTGCCAGCAGCTTCTGGCTAGCGGTGAGCTCCTACGAGCAGTACGTC.

This chain's CDR3 is CASSGQTKRYEQYV. The CDR3 nucleotides read TGTGCCAGCAGTGGACAGACAAAACGCTACGAGCAGTACGTC. This chain joins TRBV6-1 and TRBJ2-7; TRBD1 might be the D (5 bases). V was clipped by 4 bases and J by 3 bases, with 13 bases between them. Germline CDR1 reads MNHNS; CDR2 reads SASEGT. The CDR3 extends over 14 amino acids.

The V gene is TRBV4-1, the J gene TRBJ2-2; 9 positions match TRBD1. The CDR3 consists of 15 residues. V was clipped by 4 bases and J by 4 bases; unmatched bases: 4. Per the germline V gene, CDR1 is MGHRA and CDR2 is YSYEKL. Written as DNA, the CDR3 is TGCGCCAGCAGCCGAGGACAGGGGAGCACCGGGGAGCTGTTTTTT. It yields the protein CASSRGQGSTGELFF.

The chain is built from TRBV27 and TRBJ2-2; perhaps TRBD2 as D (5 bases). V was pared by 6 bases and J by 0 bases, with 17 bases between. Germline V gives CDR1 MNHEY, CDR2 SMNVEV (reference sequence). This CDR3 region has 17 residues. The CDR3 region is CASSSPRTGTNTGELFF. Written as DNA, the CDR3 is TGTGCCAGCAGCTCGCCCCGGACGGGAACGAACACCGGGGAGCTGTTTTTT.

This clone was recorded only once. The chain is built from TRBV5-6 and TRBJ1-5; D gene unclear. The CDR3 extends over 14 amino acids. Germline CDR1 and CDR2: SGHDT and YYEEEE. V lost 3 bases, J lost 2 bases, and 9 bases lay in between. The CDR3 bases are TGTGCCAGCAGCTCATGGTTGCGCAATCAGCCCCAGCATTTT. Its translation is CASSSWLRNQPQHF.